This T cell receptor beta chain was identified in a study of T-cell memory formation after mild COVID-19. Study background: For the most part, TCR clusters were specific to one donor.

Study-level results: For second-wave clones that peaked at day 37, SARS-CoV-2 specificity went unverified.

A few counts support this clonotype. Its specificity is unknown. Barcoded TCR alpha and TCR beta cDNA libraries with UMIs came from 5'RACE using constant-segment primers. TCRdb used MiXCR to reprocess the 5' RACE reads, holding one entry per CDR3 protein. The sample lists about 620,000 distinct CDR3 sequences, more than 15% occurring once. CDR3 size: 15 residues. Trimming removed 5 bases from V and 6 bases from J; junction bases left unmatched: 8. The sequenced sample was PBMCs or a T cell subset sorted from them (not recorded which). The chain has TRBV12-3 or TRBV12-4 and TRBJ2-7; TRBD2 matches at 12 bases. The receptor comes from an adult woman who had mild COVID-19 (a few samples of this study predate the infection). Cell type and time point are not known. CDR3 sequence reads: CASSPPLAGGLEQYF. The CDR3 nucleotides are TGTGCCAGCAGTCCCCCACTAGCGGGAGGCCTCGAGCAGTACTTC.